A single sample gave rise to the 4 T cell receptor beta chains below, sequenced in a study of human T cells and chemical hapten exposure. Time point reported: patch test 1, 2 weeks after DPC sensitization. Treatment given: therapeutic diphenylcyclopropenone sensitization with weekly scalp DPC. TCRdb independently ran MiXCR on the RACE reads; one entry per CDR3 protein. The table has about 80,000 distinct CDR3 sequences, over 6% seen once. The specimen comprised whole blood, sampled in connection with sensitization to the hapten diphenylcyclopropenone (DPC). Every receptor here comes from a woman in her 30s with alopecia areata. Some clones in this sample may be carry-over from other donors' samples.

This clonotype appeared a few times. The genes are TRBV29-1 and TRBJ2-3; D gene uncertain. The V gene's germline CDR1 is SQVTM and CDR2 ANQGSEA. The CDR3 is 10 amino acids. Trimming took off 3 bases at V and 10 bases at J, with 8 bases between the two ends. The CDR3 loop is CSVDHLPQYF. DNA of the CDR3: TGCAGCGTTGATCATCTTCCGCAGTATTTT.

This clonotype was picked up many times. CDR3 sequence: CASSQDKIRTGTDTQYF. DNA of the CDR3: TGTGCCAGCAGCCAAGATAAGATCAGGACAGGCACAGATACGCAGTATTTT. This chain links TRBV3-1 with TRBJ2-3; D is possibly TRBD1 (6 bases). CDR1 LGHDT and CDR2 YNNKEL come from the germline V gene (reference sequence). CDR3 length: 17 amino acids. The ends were cut back, 0 bases at V and 1 base at J, with 14 bases in the middle.

This clonotype was observed at least ten times. This sequence joins TRBV7-2 and TRBJ2-5, with 7 bases matching TRBD2. The V gene's germline CDR1 is SGHTA and CDR2 FQGNSA. This CDR3 spans 18 amino acids. V was clipped by 5 bases and J by 2 bases; unmatched bases: 17. CDR3 sequence: CASSHHTVSLASQETQYF. CDR3 coding DNA: TGTGCCAGCAGCCACCACACCGTCTCACTAGCGTCACAAGAGACCCAGTACTTC.

This clonotype was counted at least ten times. The J gene is TRBJ1-1, the V gene TRBV12-3 or TRBV12-4; D gene unclear. The CDR3 runs to 14 residues. Trimming removed 6 bases from V and 0 bases from J, with 11 bases in between. The CDR3 here is CASSPQLMNTEAFF. The CDR3 region has the DNA TGTGCCAGCAGCCCTCAGTTAATGAACACTGAAGCTTTCTTT.